The entry that follows covers one TCR beta chain sequence. Sequencing was performed with immunoSEQ multiplex PCR; in TCRdb, only in-frame clones are kept and a portion is missing. Counted here are some 150,000 clones, roughly 86% occurring once; the ten biggest clones make up 3% to 4.5%. The sample originates from a study of blood T cell repertoires in COVID-19. Across the study: The cDNA or gDNA used as material had been derived from T cells, B-cell-depleted T cells, or PBMCs.

The V end lost 6 bases, the J end lost 4 bases, and 16 bases lay between the germline ends. The CDR3 has 14 residues. Looked up from germline, CDR1 is MNHEY and CDR2 is SVGAGI. The TCR was taken from a woman aged 60-75 years who had recovered from COVID-19. Sequencing used peripheral blood. This sequence joins TRBV6-5 and TRBJ2-7, with a weak D call TRBD2 (6 bases). The CDR3 nucleotides read TGTGCCAGCAGGAGAGGCGGGATGGATTACGAGCAGTACTTC. Translation: CASRRGGMDYEQYF.